This TCR beta chain was found in a study of cytomegalovirus exposure and HLA in healthy donors. Study observations and caveats: As a later analysis revealed, the rate of TCR association differed by HLA locus, with DRB1 most and HLA-C fewest.

This clone has just one count. What it recognizes is unknown. This PCR relied on a set of 60 Vbeta primers and 13 Jbeta primers. TCRdb keeps only in-frame clones here, not all; method: immunoSEQ multiplex PCR. The repertoire consists of approximately 190,000 clones, with 85% to 90% occurring once and the leading ten covering 1.3%. The CDR3 runs 17 residues. V trimming: 3 bases; J trimming: 4 bases; junction bases outside the gene matches: 6. CDR1 and CDR2 from the germline V gene are LNHDA and SQIVND (reference sequence). Sample: PBMCs. The source is a man aged 25 to 45 in good health and CMV-seronegative. V and J are TRBV19 and TRBJ2-1, with 13 positions matching TRBD2. CDR3 residues: CASSMVPGLAGYNEQFF. The CDR3 region has the DNA TGTGCCAGTAGTATGGTCCCGGGACTAGCGGGATACAATGAGCAGTTCTTC.